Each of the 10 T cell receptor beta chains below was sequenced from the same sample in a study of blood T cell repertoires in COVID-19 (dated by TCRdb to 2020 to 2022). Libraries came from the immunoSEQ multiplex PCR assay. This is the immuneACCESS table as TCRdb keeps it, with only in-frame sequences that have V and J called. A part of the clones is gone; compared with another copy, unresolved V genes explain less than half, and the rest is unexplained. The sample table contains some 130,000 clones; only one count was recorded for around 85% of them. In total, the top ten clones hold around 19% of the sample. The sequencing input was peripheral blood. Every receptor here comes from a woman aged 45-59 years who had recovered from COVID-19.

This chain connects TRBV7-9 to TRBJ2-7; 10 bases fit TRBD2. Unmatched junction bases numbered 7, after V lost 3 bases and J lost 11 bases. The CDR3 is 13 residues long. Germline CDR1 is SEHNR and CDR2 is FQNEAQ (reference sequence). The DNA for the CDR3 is TGTGCCAGCAGCTTGACAGGGACTAGCGCAAAGTACTTC. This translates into CASSLTGTSAKYF.

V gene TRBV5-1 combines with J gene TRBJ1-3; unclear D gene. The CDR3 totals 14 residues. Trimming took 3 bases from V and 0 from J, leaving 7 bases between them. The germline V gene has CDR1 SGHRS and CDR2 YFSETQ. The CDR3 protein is CASSYDSSGNTIYF. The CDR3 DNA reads TGCGCCAGCAGCTATGATAGCTCTGGAAACACCATATATTTT.

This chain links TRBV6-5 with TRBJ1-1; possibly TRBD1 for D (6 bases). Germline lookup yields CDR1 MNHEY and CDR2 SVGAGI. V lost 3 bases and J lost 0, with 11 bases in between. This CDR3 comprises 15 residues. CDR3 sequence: CASSYTEGVNTEAFF. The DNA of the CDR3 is TGTGCCAGCAGTTATACAGAGGGGGTGAACACTGAAGCTTTCTTT.

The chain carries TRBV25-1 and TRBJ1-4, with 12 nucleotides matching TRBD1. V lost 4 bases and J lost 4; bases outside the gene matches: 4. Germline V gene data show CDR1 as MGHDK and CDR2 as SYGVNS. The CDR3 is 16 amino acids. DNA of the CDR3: TGTGCCAGCAGTGCGGGACAGGGGGCCTTTAATGAAAAACTGTTTTTT. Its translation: CASSAGQGAFNEKLFF.

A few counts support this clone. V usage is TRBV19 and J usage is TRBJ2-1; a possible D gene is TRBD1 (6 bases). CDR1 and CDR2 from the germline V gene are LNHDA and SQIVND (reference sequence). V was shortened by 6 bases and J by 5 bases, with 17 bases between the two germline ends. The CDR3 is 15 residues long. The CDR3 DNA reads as TGTGCCAGTAGGCAACAGGGAAAACGCAACAATGAGCAGTTCTTC. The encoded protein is CASRQQGKRNNEQFF.

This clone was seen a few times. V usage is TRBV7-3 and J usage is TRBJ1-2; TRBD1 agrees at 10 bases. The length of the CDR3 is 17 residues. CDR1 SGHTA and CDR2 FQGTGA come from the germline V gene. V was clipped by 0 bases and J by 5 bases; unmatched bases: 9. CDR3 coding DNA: TGTGCCAGCAGCTTAACTCGGGACAGGGGTATACGGTATGGCTACACCTTC. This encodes CASSLTRDRGIRYGYTF. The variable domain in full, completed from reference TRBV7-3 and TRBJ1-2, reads GAGVSQTPSNKVTEKGKYVELRCDPISGHTALYWYRQSLGQGPEFLIYFQGTGAADDSGLPNDRFFAVRPEGSVSTLKIQRTERGDSAVYLCASSLTRDRGIRYGYTFGSGTRLTVV.

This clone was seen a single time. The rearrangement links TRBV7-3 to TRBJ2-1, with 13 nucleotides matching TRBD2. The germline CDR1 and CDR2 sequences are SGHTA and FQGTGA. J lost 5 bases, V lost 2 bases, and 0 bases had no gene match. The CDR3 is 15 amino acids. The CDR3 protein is CASSLGTSGNNEQFF. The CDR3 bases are TGTGCCAGCAGCTTAGGGACTAGCGGGAACAATGAGCAGTTCTTC.

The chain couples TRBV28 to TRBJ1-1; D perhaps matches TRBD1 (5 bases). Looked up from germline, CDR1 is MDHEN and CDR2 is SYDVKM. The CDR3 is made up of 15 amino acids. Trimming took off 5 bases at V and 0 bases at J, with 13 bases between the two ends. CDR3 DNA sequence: TGTGCCAGCAGTCCTAACGACAGACTGAACACTGAAGCTTTCTTT. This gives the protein CASSPNDRLNTEAFF.

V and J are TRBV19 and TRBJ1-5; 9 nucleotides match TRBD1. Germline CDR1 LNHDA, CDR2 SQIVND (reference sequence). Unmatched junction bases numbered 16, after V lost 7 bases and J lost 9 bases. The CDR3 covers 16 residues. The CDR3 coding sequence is TGTGCCAGTACCCTCGGACAGGGGAGGTCGGCAAGGCCCCAGCATTTT. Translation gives CASTLGQGRSARPQHF.

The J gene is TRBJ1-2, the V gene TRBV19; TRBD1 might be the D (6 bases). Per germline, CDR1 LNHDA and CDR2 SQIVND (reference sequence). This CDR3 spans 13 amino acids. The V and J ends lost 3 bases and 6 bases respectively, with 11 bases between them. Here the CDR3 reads CASSILQGNGYTF. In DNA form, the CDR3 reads TGTGCCAGTAGTATCCTCCAGGGGAATGGCTACACCTTC.